These T cell receptor beta chains were read from a single sample in a study of lung T cells in sarcoidosis with Löfgren's syndrome. TCRdb re-called the reads through MiXCR, storing one row per CDR3 protein. The sample carries about 9,200 distinct CDR3 sequences, less than 20% recorded once. Sequenced sample: CD4+ T cells from bronchoalveolar lavage. The receptors stem from a human donor with sarcoidosis (Löfgren's syndrome or another form), or a control subject (not recorded which). The CDR3 runs from the conserved cysteine through the conserved F or W. A D gene is named only where the DNA matches it firmly. The size field is filled for only some rows; it gives once, few, many or a size class.

CDR3nt,CDR3aa,v_gene,j_gene,abundance,d_gene
TGTGCCAGCTCACCCCTGATAATTCGGGACATGAATCAGCCCCAGCATTTT,CASSPLIIRDMNQPQHF,TRBV18,TRBJ1-5,many,.
TGTGCCAGCAGAGGACAGGCCTTCACCGGGGAGCTGTTTTTT,CASRGQAFTGELFF,TRBV2,TRBJ2-2,many,TRBD1
TGTGCCAGCAGCCAACAGGGGGCGACTTGGGCAGATACGCAGTATTTT,CASSQQGATWADTQYF,TRBV3-1,TRBJ2-3,.,TRBD1
TGTGCCAGCAGCCCGCGGCAGGGTAGGTCCTACGAGCAGTACTTC,CASSPRQGRSYEQYF,TRBV7-2,TRBJ2-7,few,.
TGTGCCAGCGGGGCAGGGGCCCGGTATGGCTACACCTTC,CASGAGARYGYTF,TRBV27,TRBJ1-2,many,.
TGTGCCGCACGGCAAGGGGGAAAAGATACGCAGTATTTT,CAARQGGKDTQYF,TRBV6-1,TRBJ2-3,many,.
TGTGCCAGCAGTTTAGGATCGACACTTGCGAGCTCCTACGAGCAGTACTTC,CASSLGSTLASSYEQYF,TRBV12-3/TRBV12-4,TRBJ2-7,many,.
TGTGCCAGCAGCCACGACAGGGGAGAAGTCGAGCAGTACTTC,CASSHDRGEVEQYF,TRBV4-2,TRBJ2-7,many,TRBD1
TGCAGTGCTAGGGGGGGAGGCACTGAAGCTTTCTTT,CSARGGGTEAFF,TRBV20-1,TRBJ1-1,.,.
TGTGCTAGCTCTTTGAATCCGTCTGCAACTAATGAAAAACTGTTTTTT,CASSLNPSATNEKLFF,TRBV6-5,TRBJ1-4,.,.
TGTGCCAGCAGCTTAATGACCGGGACAGGGGGCGACGGCTACACCTTC,CASSLMTGTGGDGYTF,TRBV7-8,TRBJ1-2,many,TRBD1
TGTGCCAGCAGCCAAGATCTGGGGGGATACAATGAGCAGTTCTTC,CASSQDLGGYNEQFF,TRBV3-1,TRBJ2-1,many,.
TGTGCCATCAGTGGGGGATCTGGGGCCAACGTCCTGACTTTC,CAISGGSGANVLTF,TRBV10-3,TRBJ2-6,many,.
TGTGCCACCAGCAGAGAACAGGGGGCGAGTCAGCCCCAGCATTTT,CATSREQGASQPQHF,TRBV15,TRBJ1-5,medium-sized,TRBD1
TGCAGTGCCTTTCACAGGGGGCGTCAGCCCCAGCATTTT,CSAFHRGRQPQHF,TRBV20-1,TRBJ1-5,.,TRBD1
TGTGCCAGCAGCTCCATAGCGGGGACCTACGAGCAGTACTTC,CASSSIAGTYEQYF,TRBV7-2,TRBJ2-7,many,TRBD2
TGTGCCAGCAGTTTAGGGAACAGGGCCCAAGAGACCCAGTACTTC,CASSLGNRAQETQYF,TRBV28,TRBJ2-5,many,.
TGTGCCAGCAGTGCCGCAGGGGGGCGGCCTGAAGCTTTCTTT,CASSAAGGRPEAFF,TRBV2,TRBJ1-1,.,TRBD1
TGTGCCAGCAGCGCGTGGACAGCCCCGGGGACTGAAGCTTTCTTT,CASSAWTAPGTEAFF,TRBV28,TRBJ1-1,many,.
TGTGCCAGCAGTTTACCCGGGACAGATACGCAGTATTTT,CASSLPGTDTQYF,TRBV7-2,TRBJ2-3,many,.
TGCAGTGCTGGTTCTGGGGGCATGAACACTGAAGCTTTCTTT,CSAGSGGMNTEAFF,TRBV20-1,TRBJ1-1,medium-sized,.
TGCAGTGCTGCAATGGTTGGTCAAGCCCCTACTGAAGCTTTCTTC,CSAAMVGQAPTEAFF,TRBV20-1,TRBJ1-1,.,.
TGTGCCAGTCTGAAACGACAGGGCCTCGGCACTGAAGCTTTCTTT,CASLKRQGLGTEAFF,TRBV6-1,TRBJ1-1,medium-sized,TRBD1
TGTGCCAGCAGTTTATGGGAGGGGTCGAATGAAAAACTGTTTTTT,CASSLWEGSNEKLFF,TRBV28,TRBJ1-4,medium-sized,.
TGTGCCAGCAGTTTAGCGGCTAGCAGGTCCTACAATGAGCAGTTCTTC,CASSLAASRSYNEQFF,TRBV7-2,TRBJ2-1,.,.
TGTGCCAGTAAGAGGGCTGGACAGACGCATAGCAATCAGCCCCAGCATTTT,CASKRAGQTHSNQPQHF,TRBV19,TRBJ1-5,many,.
TGTGCCAGCAGCTTAGCGGAGGGATCAAACACCATATATTTT,CASSLAEGSNTIYF,TRBV7-6,TRBJ1-3,many,.
TGCGCCAGCAGCCCGGCTGGGACTAGATACGAGCAGTACTTC,CASSPAGTRYEQYF,TRBV5-1,TRBJ2-7,.,TRBD2
TGTGCCTGGAGTCCTCTAAACGTTCGTCGGAATGAGCAGTTCTTC,CAWSPLNVRRNEQFF,TRBV30,TRBJ2-1,few,.
TGTGCCAGCAGGCCGTTAGCGGGAGGCCCTTACAATGAGCAGTTCTTC,CASRPLAGGPYNEQFF,TRBV28,TRBJ2-1,many,TRBD2
TGTGCCAGCGCCAGGGGCACACCGGGACAGGTCTCTTACGGGCAGTACTTC,CASARGTPGQVSYGQYF,TRBV7-2,TRBJ2-7,.,TRBD1
TGCAGTACCCGACAGGGGGAGCAGTGTTTT,CSTRQGEQCF,TRBV20-1,TRBJ2-3,.,TRBD1
TGTGCCAGCAGTACAGGTACCGCAAACATTCAGTACTTC,CASSTGTANIQYF,TRBV6-2/TRBV6-3,TRBJ2-4,medium-sized,.
TGCGCCAGCAGCAGGACAGGGTTCACAGATACGCAGTATTTT,CASSRTGFTDTQYF,TRBV5-1,TRBJ2-3,many,TRBD1
TGCGCCAGCAGCGTAACAGGGTCGAAAGAGACCCAGTACTTC,CASSVTGSKETQYF,TRBV5-1,TRBJ2-5,many,.
TGTGCCAGCAGCCAAGATTCGAGGGCAGGGGCCGGAAACACCATATATTTT,CASSQDSRAGAGNTIYF,TRBV3-1,TRBJ1-3,many,.
TGTGCCAGCAGCTTGTTGTGCCGGGCGGGGGCCAGGGACGAGCAGTACTTC,CASSLLCRAGARDEQYF,TRBV5-6,TRBJ2-7,many,.
TGCAGTGCTAGGGGACTATCGGAGACCCAGTACTTC,CSARGLSETQYF,TRBV20-1,TRBJ2-5,many,TRBD2
TGTGCCATCAGTGCCTCGGGGGGACATCAGCCCCAGCATTTT,CAISASGGHQPQHF,TRBV27,TRBJ1-5,.,.
TGTGCCACCGGCGAACCACCGGCGGAGACCCAGCTCTTC,CATGEPPAETQLF,TRBV6-1,TRBJ2-1,.,.
TGCAGTGCTGGAGAGCCCAGGGGCATGGAAACTGAAGCTCTCTTT,CSAGEPRGMETEALF,TRBV20-1,TRBJ1-1,.,.
TGTGCCAGCAGCTTAGAACCTCGAAATGGCTACACCTTC,CASSLEPRNGYTF,TRBV13,TRBJ1-2,.,.
TGCAGTGCCCTCGTGGGGGTGAGGCAAGAGACCCAGTACTTC,CSALVGVRQETQYF,TRBV20-1,TRBJ2-5,medium-sized,.
TGTGCCAGCAGCTTGGTAACCTCGGGAGGTGAGCAGTTCTTC,CASSLVTSGGEQFF,TRBV5-6,TRBJ2-1,.,TRBD2